Presented here are 10 T cell receptor beta chains from one specimen sequenced in a study of blood T cells in healthy people across ages. Then a second PCR, running roughly 7 to 11 cycles, was carried out with a sample-barcoded 5' primer and a J-beta primer mix. Via MiXCR, TCRdb re-called the 5' RACE reads, giving one row per CDR3 protein. Here the sample spans roughly 1.5 million distinct CDR3 sequences, approximately 43% being singletons. The material sequenced was blood. The source is a young woman in good health.

This clonotype appeared a few times. The V call is TRBV12-3 or TRBV12-4, the J call TRBJ1-1; the D gene is possibly TRBD1 (5 bases). The CDR3 length is 10 residues. V was shortened by 10 bases and J by 8 bases, with 11 bases between the two germline ends. As DNA, the CDR3 is TGTGCCACAGGGTGGCCGGAAGCTTTCTTT. This encodes CATGWPEAFF.

This clonotype was counted a few times. J is TRBJ2-1 and V is TRBV10-3, with TRBD2 identical over 8 bases. The end of the DNA fits TRBJ2-7 better, so the J call may be wrong. Germline V gene lookup returns CDR1 ENHRY and CDR2 SYGVKD. The CDR3 length is 18 residues. In DNA form, the CDR3 reads TGTGCCATCAGTGAGTCTAGCGGGATCCAGATCTCCTACAATGAGCAGTACTTC. It codes for CAISESSGIQISYNEQYF.

For this clonotype: The junction does not match germline at one end; this may be a read error. V and J are TRBV14 and TRBJ2-6; D ambiguous. The CDR3 sequence is 15 residues long. CDR1 SGHDN and CDR2 FVKESK come from the germline V gene. CDR3 region: CASSQPYSGANVLTF. The DNA for the CDR3 is TGTGCCAGTAGCCAGCCATACTCTGGGGCCAACGTCCTGACTTTC.

This clonotype was detected only once. The gene calls are TRBV4-3 and TRBJ2-1; the D gene is possibly TRBD2 (7 bases). The J call may be mistaken, given a closer DNA end match to TRBJ2-7. The CDR3 covers 16 residues. CDR1 is LGHNA, CDR2 YSLEER, per germline. CDR3 DNA: TGCGCCAGCAGCCAAGTAGAGGGGGGAGGGCCGAATGAGCAGTACTTC. Protein product: CASSQVEGGGPNEQYF.

Remarks on this clonotype: This may be a read error: a much more frequent sequence differs by one nucleotide. This sequence joins TRBV11-2 and TRBJ2-5, with 7 bases identical to TRBD2. CDR3 size: 13 residues. From germline, CDR1 is SGHAT and CDR2 FQNNGV. V was pared by 5 bases and J by 11 bases, with 11 bases of the junction left unmatched. The CDR3 is CASSPNIAGEQYF. In nucleotides, the CDR3 is TGTGCCAGCAGCCCTAACATAGCGGGTGAGCAGTACTTC.

This clonotype came up many times. This sequence joins TRBV7-2 and TRBJ2-1; 7 bases are shared with TRBD2. Germline trimming cut 6 bases from V and 0 bases from J; bases unmatched to any gene: 5. The CDR3 covers 15 residues. Germline V gene lookup returns CDR1 SGHTA and CDR2 FQGNSA. CDR3 sequence: CASSLERGSYNEQFF. CDR3 coding DNA: TGTGCCAGCAGTTTGGAGCGGGGCTCCTACAATGAGCAGTTCTTC.

The rearrangement joins TRBV27 to TRBJ1-6; D is undetermined. V was pared by 5 bases and J by 0 bases, with 11 bases between. The V gene's germline CDR1 is MNHEY and CDR2 SMNVEV (reference sequence). CDR3 length equals 16 residues. The CDR3: CASSNSKSSYNSPLHF. The CDR3 DNA follows: TGTGCCAGCAGTAACTCTAAAAGCTCCTATAATTCACCCCTCCACTTT.

As DNA, the CDR3 is TGTGCCAGCAGCGGACAGTCCAGCTCCTACAATGAGCAGTTCTTC. Amino acids: CASSGQSSSYNEQFF. V gene TRBV21-1 combines with J gene TRBJ2-1; the table's D call, TRBD1, has no DNA check behind it. TRBV21-1 is a pseudogene. The CDR3 consists of 15 residues.

The rearrangement joins TRBV29-1 to TRBJ2-4; 7 bases fit TRBD2. This CDR3 comprises 14 residues. From germline, CDR1 is SQVTM and CDR2 ANQGSEA. Germline trimming cut 6 bases from V and 4 bases from J; bases unmatched to any gene: 9. CDR3 sequence: CSVRGGQTKNIQYF. Here the CDR3 DNA reads TGCAGCGTGAGGGGAGGGCAGACTAAAAACATTCAGTACTTC.

The J gene is TRBJ2-2, the V gene TRBV3-1; no clear D gene. Germline CDR1 is LGHDT and CDR2 is YNNKEL (reference sequence). V dropped 8 bases and J dropped 8 bases, with 12 bases sitting between them. CDR3 size: 12 residues. The chain's CDR3 is CASSELGGELFF. CDR3 DNA sequence: TGTGCCAGCTCGGAACTGGGGGGGGAGCTGTTTTTT.